The following is a T cell receptor beta chain sequence with its context. Its antigen is currently unknown. Assay used: immunoSEQ multiplex PCR; TCRdb lists only in-frame clones, some missing. There are approximately 180,000 clones in the sample; approximately 90% occur only once, and about 3% lies in the top ten. The sample is drawn from a study of T cell responses to AZD1222 COVID-19 vaccine. The study's findings and limits: The donor cohort was predominantly white British with a female majority, and clonal diversity may have been underestimated.

The CDR3 runs to 14 residues. The ends were cut back, 4 bases at V and 0 bases at J, with 13 bases in the middle. Germline V gives CDR1 SQVTM, CDR2 ANQGSEA. The chain carries TRBV29-1 and TRBJ2-7, with D maybe TRBD2 (6 bases). The sample here was peripheral blood, taken on day 0 of AZD1222 vaccination. The sequence was collected from an adult in good health. The CDR3 bases are TGCAGCGTTGGTGGGACTGGAAGCTCCTACGAGCAGTACTTC. It encodes CSVGGTGSSYEQYF.